This entry is about one T cell receptor (beta chain). Its specificity is unknown. Following extraction, RNA underwent reverse transcription to cDNA, which served as the sequencing template. Generated by immunoSEQ multiplex PCR, the TCRdb table keeps only in-frame clones and is missing some. The sample includes under 200,000 clones, roughly two thirds of them seen just once. As for treatment: oral pan-JAK inhibitor, 5-10 mg twice daily. Lesional scalp punch biopsies and peripheral blood were collected from alopecia areata patients. This sample is part of a study of CD8+ T cells in alopecia areata. Whole-study context: Severity of treated patients was scored by affected scalp percentage. Study findings and constraints: Against the mouse data, patients shared TCRs less clearly, possibly for HLA reasons. In blood and scalp, many expanded lesional clones persisted during tofacitinib.

The CDR3 is 12 residues long. Per the germline V gene, CDR1 is SNHLY and CDR2 is FYNNEI. Between the trimmed V and J ends, which lost 4 bases and 7 bases, there was a span of 8 bases. The chain couples TRBV2 to TRBJ1-5; no clear D gene. The specimen was CD4+ T cells sorted from blood, collected at week 4, from a patient treated with tofacitinib. The clonotype originates from a human donor with alopecia areata. DNA of the CDR3: TGTGCCAGCAGTGTGGTCGGCCAGCCCCAGCATTTT. Protein product: CASSVVGQPQHF. Using reference TRBV2 and TRBJ1-5 for the parts outside the CDR3, the full variable domain is EPEVTQTPSHQVTQMGQEVILRCVPISNHLYFYWYRQILGQKVEFLVSFYNNEISEKSEIFDDQFSVERPDGSNFTLKIRSTKLEDSAMYFCASSVVGQPQHFGDGTRLSIL.